Below are 3 T cell receptor beta chains sequenced from a single sample in a study of T cell responses to AZD1222 COVID-19 vaccine. Sequenced by immunoSEQ multiplex PCR; TCRdb stores in-frame clones only, minus some. The table has 150,000 to 200,000 clones, about nine tenths seen once. The input for sequencing was peripheral blood, taken on day 0 of AZD1222 vaccination. All receptors come from an adult in good health.

The chain joins TRBV5-1 to TRBJ2-5; D gene unclear. Germline CDR1 is SGHRS and CDR2 is YFSETQ. This CDR3 spans 12 amino acids. Deletions cut 0 bases from V and 5 bases from J, with 5 bases between. The CDR3 reads CASSLVGETQYF. CDR3 DNA sequence: TGCGCCAGCAGCTTGGTCGGGGAGACCCAGTACTTC.

The chain joins TRBV9 to TRBJ2-1, with 11 bases lining up with TRBD2. V lost 4 bases to trimming and J lost 6 bases; unmatched junction nucleotides: 15. The CDR3 is 18 residues long. Looked up from germline, CDR1 is SGDLS and CDR2 is YYNGEE. DNA of the CDR3: TGTGCCAGCAGCCCTAGAGGTACTAGCGGGAGTGCGGGCAATGAGCAGTTCTTC. It specifies CASSPRGTSGSAGNEQFF. Combining the CDR3 with reference TRBV9 and TRBJ2-1 gives the whole variable domain DSGVTQTPKHLITATGQRVTLRCSPRSGDLSVYWYQQSLDQGLQFLIQYYNGEERAKGNILERFSAQQFPDLHSELNLSSLELGDSALYFCASSPRGTSGSAGNEQFFGPGTRLTVL.

The gene calls are TRBV7-2 and TRBJ2-7; perhaps TRBD1 as D (5 bases). Looked up from germline, CDR1 is SGHTA and CDR2 is FQGNSA. This CDR3 is built from 14 residues. Trimming pared 2 bases from V and 3 bases from J, leaving 11 bases between. The CDR3 sequence is CASSLQGGYYEQYF. The CDR3, as DNA: TGTGCCAGCAGCTTACAGGGTGGATACTACGAGCAGTACTTC. Together with reference TRBV7-2 and TRBJ2-7, the CDR3 gives the full variable domain: GAGVSQSPSNKVTEKGKDVELRCDPISGHTALYWYRQSLGQGLEFLIYFQGNSAPDKSGLPSDRFSAERTGGSVSTLTIQRTQQEDSAVYLCASSLQGGYYEQYFGPGTRLTVT.